In its sample, the clone carrying this T cell receptor (beta chain) was seen once. The target antigen is unknown. The CDR3 is 13 residues long. The germline CDR1 and CDR2 sequences are SGHAT and FQDESV (reference sequence). V lost 4 bases and J 3 bases, leaving 10 bases between the germline ends. Sample treatment: roughly 18 received Ad26.COV2.S at low or high dose, single or two shots; roughly 5 received placebo; per-sample allocation not given. Sampling happened 63 days after the first vaccine or placebo injection. Repertoires were generated with immunoSEQ multiplex PCR, while TCRdb's copy carries only in-frame clones and drops some. This repertoire shows 450,000 to 550,000 clones, nearly 90% found once; its top ten account for around 1.6%. The entry originates in a study of Ad26.COV2.S vaccination and SARS-CoV-2 variants. Overall study context: COV1001, an Ad26.COV2.S trial, supplied this vaccine-arm donor. Doses of Ad26.COV2.S were injected into muscle once or twice, 56 days apart. Study results and caveats: Participants given vaccine showed non-spike TCR breadth similar to that of placebo recipients.

This specimen was peripheral blood, taken in a trial of Ad26.COV2.S vaccine versus placebo. The V and J genes are TRBV11-1 and TRBJ2-7, with D unclear. The TCR originated in a person between 18 and 60 years old who received the Ad26.COV2.S COVID-19 vaccine or a placebo. CDR3 in DNA: TGTGCCAGCAGCTCCGGTTTATACTACGAGCAGTACTTC. This gives the protein CASSSGLYYEQYF. Complete variable domain (other parts from reference TRBV11-1 and TRBJ2-7): EAEVAQSPRYKITEKSQAVAFWCDPISGHATLYWYRQILGQGPELLVQFQDESVVDDSQLPKDRFSAERLKGVDSTLKIQPAELGDSAMYLCASSSGLYYEQYFGPGTRLTVT.